These T cell receptor beta chains were read from a single sample in a study of tumor and adjacent non-tumor tissue in lung cancer. A single record per CDR3 protein comes from TCRdb applying MiXCR to the multiplex PCR reads. The sample records approximately 150,000 distinct CDR3 sequences, approximately 72% being singletons. Sequencing was carried out using lung tumor tissue. These TCRs come from a man between 60 and 75 years old with small cell lung cancer. Each CDR3 is given with its conserved first and last residue. The D gene is left open where the match is weak. Rows give clone size only sometimes, using once, few, many, or a class for an expanded clone.

V: TRBV29-1; size: NA; J: TRBJ1-2; D: TRBD1; CDR3: CSAGQGANYGYTF; DNA: TGCAGTGCAGGACAGGGGGCGAACTATGGCTACACCTTC
V: TRBV5-4; size: NA; J: TRBJ2-3; D: TRBD2; CDR3: CASSPNAGTRGTNMQYF; DNA: TGTGCCAGCAGCCCGAATGCTGGGACTAGGGGCACAAATATGCAGTATTTT
V: TRBV5-1; size: NA; J: TRBJ1-5; D: NA; CDR3: CASSLDGEGQPQHF; DNA: TGCGCCAGTAGCTTGGACGGGGAGGGCCAGCCCCAGCATTTT
V: TRBV6-5; size: NA; J: TRBJ2-5; D: NA; CDR3: CASRSQSGAQYF; DNA: TGTGCCAGCAGATCCCAGAGTGGTGCCCAGTACTTC
V: TRBV5-4; size: NA; J: TRBJ2-1; D: NA; CDR3: CASSPGSSGDYNEQFF; DNA: TGTGCCAGCAGCCCTGGGAGTAGCGGCGACTACAATGAGCAGTTCTTC
V: TRBV11-3; size: NA; J: TRBJ2-1; D: NA; CDR3: CASSLVDDWGQQFF; DNA: TGTGCCAGCAGCTTAGTAGATGACTGGGGCCAACAGTTCTTC
V: TRBV20-1; size: NA; J: TRBJ2-1; D: NA; CDR3: CSAILNFPRSNKEQFF; DNA: TGCAGTGCTATCCTCAACTTCCCCCGGAGCAACAAAGAGCAGTTCTTC
V: TRBV20-1; size: NA; J: TRBJ2-1; D: NA; CDR3: CSAPRLGYDEQFF; DNA: TGTAGCGCTCCTAGATTAGGGTACGATGAGCAGTTCTTC
V: TRBV6-5; size: NA; J: TRBJ2-2; D: NA; CDR3: CASSLTGSTGELFF; DNA: TGTGCCAGCAGTCTAACAGGTTCCACCGGGGAGCTGTTTTTT
V: TRBV11-1; size: many; J: TRBJ2-3; D: NA; CDR3: CASSLWEADTDTQYF; DNA: TGTGCCAGCAGCTTATGGGAGGCAGACACAGATACGCAGTATTTT
V: TRBV10-3; size: NA; J: TRBJ2-2; D: NA; CDR3: CVIPKGAGADGELFF; DNA: TGTGTCATCCCCAAGGGGGCGGGAGCGGACGGGGAGCTGTTTTTT
V: TRBV20-1; size: NA; J: TRBJ2-1; D: TRBD2; CDR3: CSATRLAGATYNEQFF; DNA: TGCAGTGCTACCCGACTAGCGGGAGCGACCTACAATGAGCAGTTCTTC
V: TRBV6-1; size: NA; J: TRBJ1-4; D: NA; CDR3: CASRAPWGHNEKLFF; DNA: TGTGCCAGCAGAGCCCCTTGGGGTCACAATGAAAAACTGTTTTTT
V: TRBV11-2; size: NA; J: TRBJ2-3; D: TRBD2; CDR3: CATSLAGEADTQYF; DNA: TGTGCCACCAGCTTAGCGGGTGAAGCAGACACGCAGTATTTT
V: TRBV11-2; size: NA; J: TRBJ2-5; D: NA; CDR3: CARSVTRTEEYF; DNA: TGTGCCAGAAGCGTAACCAGGACCGAAGAATACTTC
V: TRBV28; size: many; J: TRBJ2-5; D: TRBD1; CDR3: CASRQGGQVETQYF; DNA: TGTGCCAGCAGGCAAGGGGGACAGGTAGAGACCCAGTACTTC
V: TRBV12-3/TRBV12-4; size: NA; J: TRBJ2-1; D: TRBD2; CDR3: CASSVAPTSGRGSYNEQFF; DNA: TGTGCCAGCAGTGTAGCACCGACTAGCGGGAGAGGGTCCTACAATGAGCAGTTCTTC
V: TRBV12-5; size: NA; J: TRBJ2-1; D: TRBD2; CDR3: CANGKQREGSYNEQFF; DNA: TGTGCTAATGGGAAGCAGCGGGAGGGCTCCTACAATGAGCAGTTCTTC
V: TRBV20-1; size: NA; J: TRBJ1-2; D: NA; CDR3: CSASTVSYGYTF; DNA: TGCAGTGCTTCGACAGTTAGCTATGGCTACACCTTC
V: TRBV20-1; size: NA; J: TRBJ1-1; D: NA; CDR3: CSAHAYRHGSTEAFF; DNA: TGCAGTGCACACGCCTACAGACACGGGAGCACTGAAGCTTTCTTT
V: TRBV12-3/TRBV12-4; size: many; J: TRBJ1-1; D: NA; CDR3: CASSYQGNTEAFF; DNA: TGTGCCAGCAGTTATCAGGGGAACACTGAAGCTTTCTTT
V: TRBV10-2; size: NA; J: TRBJ2-5; D: NA; CDR3: CANRFLDTQYF; DNA: TGCGCCAACAGATTTCTCGACACCCAGTACTTC
V: TRBV29-1; size: NA; J: TRBJ1-1; D: NA; CDR3: CSAGRAFRDTEAFF; DNA: TGCAGCGCTGGGCGGGCTTTTCGTGACACTGAAGCTTTCTTT
V: TRBV20-1; size: NA; J: TRBJ2-3; D: TRBD2; CDR3: CSARNRLAGALDTQYF; DNA: TGCAGTGCTAGAAATAGACTAGCGGGAGCATTAGATACGCAGTATTTT
V: TRBV6-6; size: NA; J: TRBJ2-1; D: TRBD2; CDR3: CASSGSPGLAGVVRLDEQFF; DNA: TGTGCCAGCAGTGGGTCCCCGGGACTAGCGGGAGTGGTCAGGCTCGATGAGCAGTTCTTC
V: TRBV4-1; size: NA; J: TRBJ1-1; D: NA; CDR3: CASSQDHFSTEAFF; DNA: TGCGCCAGCAGCCAAGATCACTTCAGCACTGAAGCTTTCTTT
V: TRBV12-3/TRBV12-4; size: NA; J: TRBJ2-4; D: NA; CDR3: CASSIQGAKNIQYF; DNA: TGTGCCAGCAGCATACAGGGTGCCAAAAACATTCAGTACTTC
V: TRBV12-3/TRBV12-4; size: NA; J: TRBJ2-5; D: NA; CDR3: CASLPPWTETQDF; DNA: TGTGCCAGCCTGCCCCCTTGGACGGAGACCCAGGACTTC
V: TRBV20-1; size: NA; J: TRBJ2-1; D: TRBD1; CDR3: CSARELTGQGNEQFF; DNA: TGCAGTGCTAGGGAACTAACGGGACAGGGCAATGAGCAGTTCTTC
V: TRBV29-1; size: NA; J: TRBJ2-7; D: TRBD1; CDR3: CSVRGTGIGQYF; DNA: TGCAGCGTCCGAGGGACAGGAATCGGGCAGTACTTC
V: TRBV12-3/TRBV12-4; size: NA; J: TRBJ1-3; D: NA; CDR3: CASRARIGGTIYF; DNA: TGTGCCAGCAGGGCCCGAATAGGAGGCACCATATATTTT
V: TRBV7-9; size: NA; J: TRBJ1-2; D: TRBD1; CDR3: CASSFSSTGGGTYGYTF; DNA: TGTGCCAGCAGCTTTTCATCGACAGGGGGCGGTACCTATGGCTACACATTC
V: TRBV6-2/TRBV6-3; size: NA; J: TRBJ2-7; D: NA; CDR3: CASSYGPYSYKQYF; DNA: TGTGCCAGCAGTTACGGGCCCTACTCCTACAAGCAGTACTTC
V: TRBV4-1; size: NA; J: TRBJ2-1; D: TRBD2; CDR3: CASSQATPSGRAREQFF; DNA: TGCGCCAGCAGCCAAGCGACCCCTAGCGGGAGGGCCCGGGAGCAGTTCTTC
V: TRBV11-2; size: NA; J: TRBJ2-1; D: NA; CDR3: CASSLARGGGHYQFF; DNA: TGTGCCAGCAGCTTAGCTCGCGGAGGGGGGCATTATCAGTTCTTC
V: TRBV4-2; size: NA; J: TRBJ2-3; D: NA; CDR3: CACSQDQGTISTDTQYF; DNA: TGTGCCTGCAGTCAAGATCAGGGTACAATCAGCACAGATACGCAGTATTTT
V: TRBV6-5; size: NA; J: TRBJ2-6; D: NA; CDR3: CASSYSICGSWANILTF; DNA: TGTGCCAGCAGTTACTCGATTTGCGGCTCTTGGGCCAACATCCTGACTTTC
V: TRBV11-2; size: NA; J: TRBJ2-1; D: NA; CDR3: CASNLDAASYDEQFF; DNA: TGTGCCAGCAACTTAGACGCAGCGTCCTACGATGAGCAGTTCTTC
V: TRBV20-1; size: NA; J: TRBJ2-1; D: NA; CDR3: CSASSAQAYNKQFF; DNA: TGCAGTGCTAGTAGCGCGCAAGCCTACAATAAGCAGTTCTTC
V: TRBV12-3/TRBV12-4; size: NA; J: TRBJ2-3; D: TRBD2; CDR3: CASSSLAGRYTDTQYF; DNA: TGTGCCAGCAGCTCTCTAGCGGGACGGTACACAGATACGCAGTATTTT
V: TRBV20-1; size: NA; J: TRBJ2-3; D: TRBD1; CDR3: CSLLGQPSTKTQYF; DNA: TGCAGTCTTCTGGGACAGCCTAGCACAAAAACGCAGTATTTT
V: TRBV6-5; size: NA; J: TRBJ2-2; D: NA; CDR3: CASRPGQSTGELFF; DNA: TGTGCCAGCAGACCAGGACAGTCCACCGGGGAGCTGTTTTTT
V: TRBV7-3; size: NA; J: TRBJ2-2; D: NA; CDR3: CASRSGVTGELFF; DNA: TGTGCCAGCAGATCAGGCGTCACCGGGGAGCTGTTTTTT
V: TRBV6-1; size: NA; J: TRBJ2-3; D: NA; CDR3: CASSESLGGVGSDTQYF; DNA: TGTGCCAGCAGTGAAAGCCTAGGGGGAGTGGGCTCAGATACGCAGTATTTT
V: TRBV6-1; size: few; J: TRBJ1-5; D: NA; CDR3: CASSLGDWDQPQHF; DNA: TGTGCCAGCAGTCTCGGGGACTGGGATCAGCCCCAGCATTTT
V: TRBV4-1; size: few; J: TRBJ2-5; D: NA; CDR3: CASSWAALSLETQYF; DNA: TGCGCCAGCAGCTGGGCGGCTCTTAGCTTAGAGACCCAGTACTTC
V: TRBV11-3; size: NA; J: TRBJ2-1; D: NA; CDR3: CASSLGARLSNEQFF; DNA: TGTGCCAGCAGCTTAGGAGCGCGATTGTCAAACGAGCAGTTCTTC
V: TRBV29-1; size: NA; J: TRBJ2-1; D: TRBD2; CDR3: CIVPGLASPYNEQFF; DNA: TGCATCGTTCCCGGACTAGCCAGTCCTTACAATGAGCAATTCTTC
V: TRBV4-1; size: NA; J: TRBJ1-5; D: NA; CDR3: CASSWLKGNQHQHF; DNA: TGCGCCAGCAGCTGGCTAAAGGGCAATCAGCACCAGCATTTT
V: TRBV4-2; size: NA; J: TRBJ1-2; D: TRBD1; CDR3: CAISEIGTAYGYTF; DNA: TGTGCCATCAGCGAGATCGGGACAGCTTATGGCTACACCTTC
V: TRBV11-3; size: NA; J: TRBJ2-3; D: NA; CDR3: CTSRRTDTQYF; DNA: TGTACCAGCAGGAGGACAGATACGCAGTATTTT
V: TRBV20-1; size: NA; J: TRBJ1-4; D: NA; CDR3: CSTRATNEKLFF; DNA: TGCAGTACTCGAGCAACTAATGAAAAACTGTTTTTT
V: TRBV20-1; size: few; J: TRBJ2-5; D: TRBD2; CDR3: CSASTRISGQETQYF; DNA: TGCAGTGCCTCAACTCGGATTAGCGGGCAAGAGACCCAGTACTTC
V: TRBV6-1; size: many; J: TRBJ2-7; D: NA; CDR3: CASRRYSATYEQYF; DNA: TGTGCCAGCAGGAGGTATTCGGCCACCTACGAGCAGTACTTC
V: TRBV2; size: NA; J: TRBJ2-5; D: NA; CDR3: CASRGTDREAITQETQYF; DNA: TGTGCCAGCAGGGGGACCGACAGGGAGGCGATAACACAAGAGACCCAGTACTTC
V: TRBV11-3; size: NA; J: TRBJ2-1; D: NA; CDR3: CASSLAGLGLYNEQFF; DNA: TGTGCCAGCAGCTTAGCTGGATTGGGACTCTACAATGAGCAGTTCTTC
V: TRBV30; size: once; J: TRBJ1-1; D: TRBD1; CDR3: CAWRSPGTGYIQAFF; DNA: TGTGCCTGGAGGTCACCCGGGACAGGGTATATTCAAGCTTTCTTT